Listed below are T cell receptor beta chains from one sample, sequenced in a study of vaccination and CD4 T cells after COVID-19. Each CDR3 protein gets one entry after TCRdb re-called the PCR reads with MiXCR. The sample records under 20,000 distinct CDR3 sequences, roughly 30% being singletons. These receptors are not linked to any known antigen. Source material: cultured CD4+ T cells from blood. The receptors come from a human donor with COVID-19. CDR3s include the opening cysteine and the closing phenylalanine or tryptophan. A D gene is named only where the DNA matches it firmly. Expanded clones are given a class, and other clones once, few, many or no size at all.

j_call,d_call,clone_size,cdr3_length,v_call,cdr3_nt,cdr3_aa
TRBJ1-1,.,.,15,TRBV15,TGTGCCACCAGCAAGCCCCAGGGGATCGGTACTGAAGCTTTCTTT,CATSKPQGIGTEAFF
TRBJ1-1,.,.,13,TRBV7-6,TGTGCCAGCAGCTATCGCTACGGCACTGAAGCTTTCTTT,CASSYRYGTEAFF
TRBJ2-2,.,.,15,TRBV16,TGTGCCAGCAGCCAATCAGGGTTAAGCACCGGGGAGCTGTTTTTT,CASSQSGLSTGELFF
TRBJ2-7,.,.,15,TRBV20-1,TGCAGTGCCGCCGCATCCGGGACCCCGCAGCAAGAGCAGTACTTC,CSAAASGTPQQEQYF
TRBJ1-6,TRBD1,.,14,TRBV2,TGTGCCAACGGACAGGGAGGTCGTAATTCACCCCTCCACTTT,CANGQGGRNSPLHF
TRBJ2-2,.,few,13,TRBV7-9,TGTGCCAGCAGCTTAGACGGGTCCGGGGAGCTGTTTTTT,CASSLDGSGELFF
TRBJ2-7,TRBD2,few,16,TRBV7-2,TGTGCCAGCAGCTTAGGAGGACTAGCGGGGGACAACGAGCAGTACTTC,CASSLGGLAGDNEQYF
TRBJ2-7,.,few,15,TRBV7-2,TGTGCCAGCAGCTTATATACGCGGGGACCCTACGAGCAGTACTTC,CASSLYTRGPYEQYF
TRBJ1-2,.,few,13,TRBV7-3,TGTGCCAGCAGCCCCGGGGAGGGCCGGGGCTACACCTTC,CASSPGEGRGYTF
TRBJ2-1,.,once,15,TRBV5-1,TGCGCCAGCAGCCCAAAGGCGAGCTCCTACAATGAGCAGTTCTTC,CASSPKASSYNEQFF
TRBJ2-2,TRBD1,.,16,TRBV6-1,TGTGCCAGACTATCGGTACAGGGGGCAACGGACGGGGAGCTGTTTTTT,CARLSVQGATDGELFF
TRBJ1-5,.,medium-sized,13,TRBV10-2,TGCGCCAGCAAGGGAGATGGCAATCAGCCCCAGCATTTT,CASKGDGNQPQHF
TRBJ1-1,TRBD1,few,13,TRBV19,TGTGCCAGTAGTGCGGGGACAGGGGGCAAAGCTTTCTTT,CASSAGTGGKAFF
TRBJ1-3,.,once,14,TRBV7-2,TGTGCCAGCAGCCTGGGGATGGCTGGAAACACCATATATTTT,CASSLGMAGNTIYF
TRBJ1-1,.,few,14,TRBV6-1,TGTGCCAGCAGTGGTGTCAGTCTAAGGACTGAAGCTTTCTTT,CASSGVSLRTEAFF
TRBJ1-3,.,.,16,TRBV2,TGTGCCAGCAGTGAAGCGCCGGGGAGGCCAGGAAACACCATATATTTT,CASSEAPGRPGNTIYF
TRBJ1-2,TRBD1,.,14,TRBV5-4,TGTGCCAGCAGCTCCACAGGGGGCAGCTATGGCTACACCTTC,CASSSTGGSYGYTF
TRBJ2-1,.,.,13,TRBV7-2,TGTGCCAGCAGCTCGGGACTCTTCAATGAGCAGTTCTTC,CASSSGLFNEQFF
TRBJ1-3,.,few,15,TRBV2,TGTGCCAGCAGTGTCGGGGGCACTTCTGGAAACACCATATATTTT,CASSVGGTSGNTIYF
TRBJ1-5,.,.,15,TRBV18,TGTGCCAGCTCACCACAACAGGGCATCAATCAGCCCCAGCATTTT,CASSPQQGINQPQHF
TRBJ2-1,.,.,13,TRBV20-1,TGCAGTGCTGGGGGCGGGGGAAGGGATGAGCAGTTCTTC,CSAGGGGRDEQFF
TRBJ2-7,.,.,12,TRBV14,TGTGCCAGCAGCCCCACAGGGAACGAGCAGTACTTC,CASSPTGNEQYF
TRBJ2-3,.,few,16,TRBV28,TGTGCCAGCAGTCCTAACCACGGGGGACGCACAGATACGCAGTATTTT,CASSPNHGGRTDTQYF
TRBJ2-1,TRBD2,.,19,TRBV4-2,TGTGCCAGCAGCCAACAAACCCTGACTAGCGGGGGCGTATGGGGTGAGCAGTTCTTC,CASSQQTLTSGGVWGEQFF
TRBJ2-7,.,.,13,TRBV7-6,TGTGCCAGCAGCCCCCTCTTAAGTGGAGTGCAGTACTTC,CASSPLLSGVQYF
TRBJ1-4,.,.,14,TRBV6-2/TRBV6-3,TGTGCCAGCAGTTCGGGACTAACTAATGAAAAACTGTTTTTT,CASSSGLTNEKLFF
TRBJ2-1,TRBD2,.,15,TRBV12-3/TRBV12-4,TGTGCCAGCAGTCAGCGGGGGAGCTCCTACAATGAGCAGTTCTTC,CASSQRGSSYNEQFF
TRBJ2-7,.,few,13,TRBV7-2,TGTGCCAGCAGCTTAGGGGCAGGAAGAGAGCAGTACTTC,CASSLGAGREQYF
TRBJ1-2,.,.,12,TRBV5-4,TGTGCCAGCAGCATGGACAGCTATGGCTACACCTTC,CASSMDSYGYTF
TRBJ2-2,.,.,16,TRBV7-2,TGTGCCAGCAGCTTGGCGGCGACCCGAAACACCGGGGAGCTGTTTTTT,CASSLAATRNTGELFF
TRBJ1-5,.,few,14,TRBV2,TGTGCCAGCAGTATAGCCTCCGGGAATCAGCCCCAGCATTTT,CASSIASGNQPQHF
TRBJ1-1,TRBD1,few,16,TRBV10-3,TGTGCCATCAGTGAACGAACAGGGGGTAGGCGCACTGAAGCTTTCTTT,CAISERTGGRRTEAFF
TRBJ1-5,.,few,14,TRBV20-1,TGCAGTGCTAGGTCCCATTTGAGCAATCAGCCCCAGCATTTT,CSARSHLSNQPQHF
TRBJ2-3,.,few,15,TRBV7-2,TGTGCCAGCAGCAACCGGGGTCCCCCCGCAGATACGCAGTATTTT,CASSNRGPPADTQYF
TRBJ1-1,TRBD1,few,16,TRBV19,TGTGCCAGTAGTATCCGGACAGGTGAAATGAACACTGAAGCTTTCTTT,CASSIRTGEMNTEAFF
TRBJ2-5,.,.,15,TRBV15,TGTACCACCAGCAGAGATTCACGGGGTGGTGAGACCCAGTACTTC,CTTSRDSRGGETQYF
TRBJ2-1,.,.,12,TRBV6-2/TRBV6-3,TGTGCCAGCACCCGAAGAGCCGCATATCCGTTCTTC,CASTRRAAYPFF